These T cell receptor beta chains were read from a single sample in a study of T cells of healthy individuals. Using its own MiXCR run on the 5' RACE reads, TCRdb lists one record per CDR3 protein. The table has approximately 58,000 distinct CDR3 sequences, around 15% seen once. Receptor source: a human donor in good health. Each CDR3 is given with its conserved first and last residue. The D gene is left open where the match is weak. Size values are once, few and many counts, or a class for expanded clones, and some rows have none.

>.|TRBJ2-7|.|TRBV7-2
CASSLSRLTYEQYF
TGTGCCAGCAGCTTAAGTCGATTGACCTACGAGCAGTACTTC
>.|TRBJ2-1|TRBD2|TRBV20-1
CSGLAGRSSYNEQFF
TGCAGTGGGCTAGCGGGAAGAAGCTCCTACAATGAGCAGTTCTTC
>few|TRBJ2-3|.|TRBV4-3
CASSLMTGPTADTQYF
TGCGCCAGCAGCCTTATGACCGGGCCGACAGCAGATACGCAGTATTTT
>.|TRBJ1-2|.|TRBV6-1
CASSFRGRAIGGYGYTF
TGTGCCAGCAGTTTTCGGGGCAGGGCGATCGGGGGCTATGGCTACACCTTC
>many|TRBJ1-3|.|TRBV30
CAWSNRAGNTIYF
TGTGCCTGGAGTAACAGGGCTGGAAACACCATATATTTT
>many|TRBJ1-2|.|TRBV9
CASSAQNRYGYTF
TGTGCCAGCAGCGCACAAAACAGATATGGCTACACCTTC
>many|TRBJ2-1|.|TRBV7-2
CASTSVWGEQFF
TGTGCCAGCACCTCTGTGTGGGGTGAGCAGTTCTTC
>many|TRBJ2-2|TRBD1|TRBV12-3/TRBV12-4
CASSSNNRGAGELFF
TGTGCCAGCAGTTCTAACAACAGGGGAGCCGGGGAGCTGTTTTTT
>.|TRBJ2-1|TRBD2|TRBV5-1
CASSLFGSGAYNEQFF
TGCGCCAGCAGCTTATTCGGTAGCGGGGCCTACAATGAGCAGTTCTTC
>many|TRBJ1-5|TRBD1|TRBV4-3
CASSQMTGNNQPQHF
TGCGCCAGCAGCCAAATGACAGGGAACAATCAGCCCCAGCATTTT
>few|TRBJ1-2|.|TRBV5-1
CASSSGGTGPGYGYNF
TGCGCCAGCAGCTCGGGGGGTACGGGACCGGGCTATGGCTACAACTTC
>many|TRBJ2-7|.|TRBV6-5
CASRTGTQSYEQYF
TGTGCCAGCAGAACCGGGACCCAGTCCTACGAGCAGTACTTC